This is a list of T cell receptor beta chains from one sample in a study of T cell responses to AZD1222 COVID-19 vaccine. Profiled with immunoSEQ multiplex PCR; TCRdb holds only in-frame clones, not every one. The data contain roughly 100,000 clones, more than 85% of them singletons. The sequencing used peripheral blood, collected on day 0 of AZD1222 vaccination. All receptors derive from an adult in good health. The CDR3 runs from the conserved cysteine through the conserved F or W. A D gene is named only where the DNA matches it firmly. Where a row states a size, it is once, few, many or the class of an expanded clone; other rows omit it.

j_gene: TRBJ1-1
d_gene: -
v_gene: TRBV7-2
abundance: -
CDR3aa: CASSLRSVGFGSTEAFF
CDR3nt: TGTGCCAGCAGCTTACGGTCTGTAGGTTTTGGTTCCACTGAAGCTTTCTTT

j_gene: TRBJ2-2
d_gene: TRBD2
v_gene: TRBV6-2/TRBV6-3
abundance: -
CDR3aa: CASSQLAGGYTGELFF
CDR3nt: TGTGCCAGCAGCCAGCTCGCGGGAGGGTACACCGGGGAGCTGTTTTTT

j_gene: TRBJ2-2
d_gene: TRBD2
v_gene: TRBV28
abundance: few
CDR3aa: CASSSFAWGGGELFF
CDR3nt: TGTGCCAGCAGTTCATTCGCTTGGGGGGGCGGGGAGCTGTTTTTT

j_gene: TRBJ1-2
d_gene: -
v_gene: TRBV27
abundance: once
CDR3aa: CASSSTAYGYTF
CDR3nt: TGTGCCAGCAGTTCGACAGCCTATGGCTACACCTTC

j_gene: TRBJ2-2
d_gene: -
v_gene: TRBV10-3
abundance: -
CDR3aa: CAITKGTQNTGELFF
CDR3nt: TGTGCCATCACTAAAGGGACACAGAACACCGGGGAGCTGTTTTTT

j_gene: TRBJ2-1
d_gene: -
v_gene: TRBV6-2/TRBV6-3
abundance: -
CDR3aa: CASSIAGTPHYNEQFF
CDR3nt: TGTGCCAGCAGTATAGCCGGGACCCCACATTACAATGAGCAGTTCTTC

j_gene: TRBJ1-5
d_gene: -
v_gene: TRBV3-1/TRBV3-2
abundance: -
CDR3aa: CASSLGNQPQHF
CDR3nt: TGTGCCAGCAGTTTAGGGAATCAGCCCCAGCATTTT

j_gene: TRBJ2-2
d_gene: -
v_gene: TRBV15
abundance: -
CDR3aa: CATSIRETGELFF
CDR3nt: TGTGCCACCAGCATTCGGGAGACCGGGGAGCTGTTTTTT

j_gene: TRBJ2-1
d_gene: -
v_gene: TRBV5-1
abundance: -
CDR3aa: CASSLVAGASSYNEQFF
CDR3nt: TGCGCCAGCAGCTTAGTCGCGGGGGCGAGCTCCTACAATGAGCAGTTCTTC

j_gene: TRBJ1-2
d_gene: TRBD1
v_gene: TRBV27
abundance: -
CDR3aa: CASSLAGGSGYTF
CDR3nt: TGTGCCAGCAGTTTAGCAGGGGGCTCTGGCTACACCTTC

j_gene: TRBJ1-4
d_gene: TRBD1
v_gene: TRBV25-1
abundance: -
CDR3aa: CASSSSGQPNEKLFF
CDR3nt: TGTGCCAGCAGTTCATCGGGACAGCCCAATGAAAAACTGTTTTTT

j_gene: TRBJ2-1
d_gene: -
v_gene: TRBV7-9
abundance: -
CDR3aa: CASSLAGDWDEQFF
CDR3nt: TGTGCCAGCAGCTTAGCGGGAGATTGGGATGAGCAGTTCTTC

j_gene: TRBJ2-2
d_gene: -
v_gene: TRBV19
abundance: -
CDR3aa: CASSRLSLGSDAGELFF
CDR3nt: TGTGCCAGTAGCAGACTAAGTTTGGGAAGTGATGCCGGGGAGCTGTTTTTT

j_gene: TRBJ1-3
d_gene: -
v_gene: TRBV9
abundance: -
CDR3aa: CASSFEGESGNTIYF
CDR3nt: TGTGCCAGCAGCTTCGAGGGGGAGTCTGGAAACACCATATATTTT

j_gene: TRBJ1-2
d_gene: TRBD1
v_gene: TRBV11-2
abundance: -
CDR3aa: CASSPHRGSGYTF
CDR3nt: TGTGCCAGCAGCCCCCACAGGGGTTCTGGCTACACCTTC

j_gene: TRBJ2-3
d_gene: -
v_gene: TRBV10-2
abundance: -
CDR3aa: CASSELGRSTDTQYF
CDR3nt: TGCGCCAGCAGTGAGTTGGGCAGAAGCACAGATACGCAGTATTTT

j_gene: TRBJ2-3
d_gene: TRBD2
v_gene: TRBV9
abundance: once
CDR3aa: CASSLGLAGDTQYF
CDR3nt: TGTGCCAGCAGCCTCGGACTAGCGGGAGATACGCAGTATTTT

j_gene: TRBJ2-7
d_gene: -
v_gene: TRBV6-2/TRBV6-3
abundance: -
CDR3aa: CASSYPLWDGSYEQYF
CDR3nt: TGTGCCAGCAGTTATCCATTGTGGGACGGATCCTACGAGCAGTACTTC

j_gene: TRBJ1-6
d_gene: -
v_gene: TRBV28
abundance: -
CDR3aa: CASSSGQIGVPLHF
CDR3nt: TGTGCCAGCAGTAGCGGACAGATTGGGGTCCCCCTCCACTTT

j_gene: TRBJ1-5
d_gene: -
v_gene: TRBV18
abundance: once
CDR3aa: CASSRGTEQPQHF
CDR3nt: TGTGCCAGCTCGCGCGGGACGGAGCAGCCCCAGCATTTT

j_gene: TRBJ2-5
d_gene: -
v_gene: TRBV24-1
abundance: -
CDR3aa: CATSDSGVHQETQYF
CDR3nt: TGTGCCACCAGTGATTCGGGGGTACACCAAGAGACCCAGTACTTC

j_gene: TRBJ2-7
d_gene: -
v_gene: TRBV4-1
abundance: -
CDR3aa: CASSLRQGGYEQYF
CDR3nt: TGCGCCAGCAGCCTAAGACAGGGAGGCTACGAGCAGTACTTC

j_gene: TRBJ2-5
d_gene: -
v_gene: TRBV19
abundance: -
CDR3aa: CATLAQGGETQYF
CDR3nt: TGTGCCACCTTAGCGCAGGGAGGAGAGACCCAGTACTTC

j_gene: TRBJ2-6
d_gene: -
v_gene: TRBV5-1
abundance: -
CDR3aa: CASSPTGLLSGANVLTF
CDR3nt: TGCGCCAGCAGCCCGACGGGACTTCTCTCTGGGGCCAACGTCCTGACTTTC

j_gene: TRBJ1-2
d_gene: -
v_gene: TRBV19
abundance: -
CDR3aa: CAAGGMGKDSYGYTF
CDR3nt: TGTGCCGCCGGCGGAATGGGAAAAGATAGCTATGGCTACACCTTC

j_gene: TRBJ2-2
d_gene: TRBD2
v_gene: TRBV7-9
abundance: -
CDR3aa: CASSPGLAGVPGELFF
CDR3nt: TGTGCCAGCAGCCCCGGACTAGCGGGAGTCCCCGGGGAGCTGTTTTTT

j_gene: TRBJ2-1
d_gene: TRBD2
v_gene: TRBV6-2/TRBV6-3
abundance: few
CDR3aa: CASSSLGSSGVYNEQFF
CDR3nt: TGTGCCAGCAGTTCCCTGGGATCTAGCGGGGTGTACAATGAGCAGTTCTTC

j_gene: TRBJ2-2
d_gene: TRBD2
v_gene: TRBV29-1
abundance: -
CDR3aa: CSVGTSQNTGELFF
CDR3nt: TGCAGCGTGGGGACTAGCCAGAACACCGGGGAGCTGTTTTTT

j_gene: TRBJ1-5
d_gene: -
v_gene: TRBV5-4
abundance: -
CDR3aa: CASSLGPSSNQPQHF
CDR3nt: TGTGCCAGCAGCCTCGGACCGTCTAGCAATCAGCCCCAGCATTTT

j_gene: TRBJ2-1
d_gene: TRBD1
v_gene: TRBV7-3
abundance: -
CDR3aa: CASSSQGLGVDEQFF
CDR3nt: TGTGCCAGCAGCTCACAGGGGCTCGGTGTGGATGAGCAGTTCTTC

j_gene: TRBJ2-7
d_gene: -
v_gene: TRBV10-2
abundance: -
CDR3aa: CASSSSAYEQYF
CDR3nt: TGCGCCAGCAGCAGTAGCGCCTACGAGCAGTACTTC

j_gene: TRBJ1-6
d_gene: -
v_gene: TRBV7-2
abundance: -
CDR3aa: CASSSGGIGNSPLHF
CDR3nt: TGTGCCAGCAGCTCAGGAGGGATAGGCAACTCACCCCTCCACTTT

j_gene: TRBJ2-1
d_gene: -
v_gene: TRBV5-4
abundance: -
CDR3aa: CASSLATVNEQFF
CDR3nt: TGTGCCAGCAGCTTGGCAACAGTTAATGAGCAGTTCTTC

j_gene: TRBJ2-3
d_gene: TRBD2
v_gene: TRBV7-2
abundance: -
CDR3aa: CASSRSGMGRNTQYF
CDR3nt: TGTGCCAGCAGCCGGAGCGGGATGGGGCGGAATACGCAGTATTTT

j_gene: TRBJ2-1
d_gene: -
v_gene: TRBV7-2
abundance: -
CDR3aa: CASSLAPLVQTFF
CDR3nt: TGTGCCAGCAGCTTAGCGCCTTTGGTCCAGACGTTCTTC

j_gene: TRBJ2-7
d_gene: TRBD2
v_gene: TRBV30
abundance: -
CDR3aa: CAWSVFGGTSVYEQYF
CDR3nt: TGTGCCTGGAGTGTATTTGGCGGGACTAGCGTGTACGAGCAGTACTTC

j_gene: TRBJ2-5
d_gene: -
v_gene: TRBV14
abundance: -
CDR3aa: CASSQEARGNPKETQYF
CDR3nt: TGTGCCAGCAGCCAAGAAGCTCGGGGGAACCCTAAAGAGACCCAGTACTTC

j_gene: TRBJ1-3
d_gene: -
v_gene: TRBV6-6
abundance: -
CDR3aa: CASSSYSSGNTIYF
CDR3nt: TGTGCCAGCAGCTCCTATTCTTCGGGAAACACCATATATTTT

j_gene: TRBJ2-1
d_gene: TRBD2
v_gene: TRBV4-2
abundance: -
CDR3aa: CASSLVASGSEQFF
CDR3nt: TGTGCCAGCAGCCTCGTGGCTAGCGGGAGTGAGCAGTTCTTC

j_gene: TRBJ2-1
d_gene: -
v_gene: TRBV30
abundance: -
CDR3aa: CAWTRPDFSYNEQFF
CDR3nt: TGTGCCTGGACCCGCCCGGACTTTTCCTACAATGAGCAGTTCTTC

j_gene: TRBJ2-1
d_gene: -
v_gene: TRBV27
abundance: -
CDR3aa: CASSSRTDYNEQFF
CDR3nt: TGTGCCAGCAGTTCCAGGACTGACTACAATGAGCAGTTCTTC

j_gene: TRBJ1-5
d_gene: -
v_gene: TRBV4-3
abundance: -
CDR3aa: CASSQDLGGNQPQHF
CDR3nt: TGCGCCAGCAGCCAAGATCTGGGGGGGAATCAGCCCCAGCATTTT

j_gene: TRBJ2-7
d_gene: -
v_gene: TRBV4-1
abundance: -
CDR3aa: CASSPSGNSYEQYF
CDR3nt: TGCGCCAGCAGCCCATCGGGGAACTCCTACGAGCAGTACTTC

j_gene: TRBJ2-3
d_gene: TRBD2
v_gene: TRBV5-4
abundance: -
CDR3aa: CASRLTSGSGDTQYF
CDR3nt: TGTGCCAGCAGATTAACTAGCGGGAGTGGAGATACGCAGTATTTT

j_gene: TRBJ1-1
d_gene: -
v_gene: TRBV5-1
abundance: -
CDR3aa: CASSLGQTIRATEAFF
CDR3nt: TGCGCCAGCAGCTTGGGGCAAACCATTAGGGCCACTGAAGCTTTCTTT

j_gene: TRBJ2-7
d_gene: -
v_gene: TRBV30
abundance: -
CDR3aa: CAWSVGRTSSYEQYF
CDR3nt: TGTGCCTGGAGTGTGGGTAGGACCAGCTCCTACGAGCAGTACTTC

j_gene: TRBJ2-7
d_gene: TRBD1
v_gene: TRBV7-2
abundance: -
CDR3aa: CASSLWGTGNYEQYF
CDR3nt: TGTGCCAGCAGCTTATGGGGGACAGGAAACTACGAGCAGTACTTC

j_gene: TRBJ1-1
d_gene: -
v_gene: TRBV29-1
abundance: -
CDR3aa: CGAREYTEAFF
CDR3nt: TGCGGGGCGAGGGAGTACACTGAAGCTTTCTTT

j_gene: TRBJ2-2
d_gene: -
v_gene: TRBV18
abundance: -
CDR3aa: CASSPTTVSNTGELFF
CDR3nt: TGTGCCAGCTCACCTACGACAGTTTCGAACACCGGGGAGCTGTTTTTT

j_gene: TRBJ1-2
d_gene: -
v_gene: TRBV7-2
abundance: -
CDR3aa: CASSLGRSPPYGYTF
CDR3nt: TGTGCCAGCAGCCTAGGACGTTCCCCACCTTATGGCTACACCTTC

j_gene: TRBJ1-3
d_gene: -
v_gene: TRBV2
abundance: once
CDR3aa: CATKIQGPGNTIYF
CDR3nt: TGTGCCACCAAAATTCAGGGCCCTGGAAACACCATATATTTT

j_gene: TRBJ1-4
d_gene: -
v_gene: TRBV3-1/TRBV3-2
abundance: -
CDR3aa: CASSPRVIGFIATNEKLFF
CDR3nt: TGTGCCAGCAGCCCCCGGGTTATAGGGTTTATTGCAACTAATGAAAAACTGTTTTTT

j_gene: TRBJ2-7
d_gene: TRBD1
v_gene: TRBV6-5
abundance: -
CDR3aa: CASSYDRGVYEQYF
CDR3nt: TGTGCCAGCAGTTACGACAGGGGGGTCTACGAGCAGTACTTC

j_gene: TRBJ2-7
d_gene: TRBD1
v_gene: TRBV5-1
abundance: -
CDR3aa: CASSRGGQEDIEQYF
CDR3nt: TGCGCCAGCAGCAGAGGGGGACAGGAGGATATCGAGCAGTACTTC